This TCR beta chain derives from a study of cytomegalovirus exposure and HLA in healthy donors. Germline assignment: CDR1 MNHEY and CDR2 SVGAGI. The CDR3 runs to 14 residues. The ends were cut back, 2 bases at V and 10 bases at J, with 17 bases in the middle. The sample holds a few counts of this clone. Its antigen is not identified. Study-wide results and limits: A classifier reportedly called cytomegalovirus status with high sensitivity and specificity.

Researchers ran the PCR with 60 Vbeta and 13 Jbeta primers. Source study methods: About 11 million of the 60 million to 90 million unique TCR beta chains counted in a later analysis were shared. TCRdb's table, derived via immunoSEQ multiplex PCR, lists solely in-frame clones and lacks some. Clone size and V and J calls were adopted from that table, with D and trimming inferred from the DNA. Counted here are approximately 100,000 clones, more than 75% occurring once; the ten biggest clones make up more than 10%. The chain recombines TRBV6-5 with TRBJ1-2, with a weak D call TRBD1 (6 bases). Sequenced sample: PBMCs. This TCR was sampled from a middle-aged woman in good health and CMV-seropositive. The CDR3 bases are TGTGCCAGCAGTTACAACAGGGAGAGAGTCGACTACACCTTC. This encodes CASSYNRERVDYTF.